This T cell receptor beta chain appears in the sequencing data of a study of human T cells and chemical hapten exposure. Study overall: Patients were mainly female, each with alopecia areata, totalis or universalis.

This clonotype was counted a few times. Noted time point: pre-sensitization, week 0. The treatment was: therapeutic diphenylcyclopropenone sensitization with weekly scalp DPC. Each patch test followed a blood draw. In the library, unique molecular identifiers were attached to individual cDNA molecules. TCRdb re-called the RACE reads with MiXCR, one entry per CDR3 protein. Here the sample spans 180,000 or so distinct CDR3 sequences, roughly 30% being singletons. The sequence was collected from a woman aged 30 to 39 with alopecia areata. Some clones in this sample may be carry-over from other donors' samples. The input for sequencing was whole blood, taken in connection with sensitization to the hapten diphenylcyclopropenone (DPC).

The CDR3 DNA reads TGTGCCAGCCCCGGGACAGCCCCTGAAGCTTTCTTT. Its protein is CASPGTAPEAFF. This chain connects TRBV3-1 to TRBJ1-1, with 7 nucleotides matching TRBD1. Unmatched junction bases numbered 6, after V lost 8 bases and J lost 6 bases. From germline, CDR1 is LGHDT and CDR2 YNNKEL (reference sequence). CDR3 length: 12 amino acids.